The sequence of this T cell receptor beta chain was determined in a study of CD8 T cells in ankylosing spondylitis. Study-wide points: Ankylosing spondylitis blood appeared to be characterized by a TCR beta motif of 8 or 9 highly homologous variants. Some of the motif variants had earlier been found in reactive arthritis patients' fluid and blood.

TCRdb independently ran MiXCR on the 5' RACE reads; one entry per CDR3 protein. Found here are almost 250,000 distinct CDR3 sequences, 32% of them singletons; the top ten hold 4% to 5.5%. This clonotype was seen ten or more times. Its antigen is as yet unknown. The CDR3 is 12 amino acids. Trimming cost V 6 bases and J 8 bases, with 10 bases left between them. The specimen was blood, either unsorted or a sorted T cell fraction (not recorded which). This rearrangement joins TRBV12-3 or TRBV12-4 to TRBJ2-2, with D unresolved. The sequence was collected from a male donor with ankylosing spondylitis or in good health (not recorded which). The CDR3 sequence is CASSLDTGELFF. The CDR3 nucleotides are TGTGCCAGCAGCTTGGATACAGGGGAGCTGTTTTTT.